This T cell receptor beta chain was identified during a study of cytotoxic CD8 clonotypes in ibrutinib-treated CLL. The wider study: The subjects consisted of 11 to 12 relapsed/refractory and around 15 treatment-naive individuals, with 17 to 18 IGHV unmutated.

The CDR3 spans 13 residues. V lost 5 bases, J lost 4 bases, and 10 bases lay in between. Germline CDR1 is SGHVS and CDR2 is FNYEAQ. From cryopreserved PBMCs came about 2 micrograms of genomic DNA used for TCR beta libraries. About this clone itself: The antigen is unknown.

Study observations and caveats: The study found public clonotypes uncommon, contracting or stable on treatment.

Sequencing used immunoSEQ multiplex PCR; TCRdb keeps in-frame clones, though not all of them. Found here are approximately 32,000 clones, roughly three quarters of them singletons; the top ten hold around 30%. The receptor was isolated from a human donor with chronic lymphocytic leukemia. The sequencing here drew on PBMCs, taken before ibrutinib treatment. The rearrangement uses TRBV7-6 and TRBJ2-3; maybe TRBD2 (5 bases). CDR3 region: CASSGFGADTQYF. CDR3 bases: TGTGCCAGCAGCGGGTTCGGGGCAGATACGCAGTATTTT.